This TCR beta chain is from a study of blood T cell repertoires in COVID-19. The CDR3 length is 15 residues. Germline V gives CDR1 SGHKS, CDR2 YYEKEE (reference sequence). V dropped 4 bases and J dropped 0; count of bases not matched to a gene: 3. Profiled with immunoSEQ multiplex PCR; TCRdb holds only in-frame clones, not every one. This sample yields under 200,000 clones, of which about 80% are seen a single time; about 7.7% belongs to the top ten. The sample was PBMCs or T cells enriched from blood (not recorded which). The clonotype was recovered from a man aged 45 to 65 who had recovered from COVID-19. The chain uses TRBV5-5 and TRBJ1-5; 8 nucleotides line up with TRBD1. The DNA of the CDR3 is TGTGCCAGCAGCGCCGGGACAGGTAGCAATCAGCCCCAGCATTTT. Translating it yields CASSAGTGSNQPQHF.